The T cell receptor beta chain described here comes from a study of regulatory T cells in long-lasting Graves disease listed by TCRdb under 2021. About the investigation overall: Newly diagnosed Graves' disease patients had taken antithyroid drugs for less than 3 months. This study used TCR sequencing and RNA sequencing of peripheral blood to compare persistent Graves' disease patients against newly diagnosed Graves' disease patients. The study was registered as a clinical trial and conducted in China. A total of roughly 35 samples were covered by TCR sequencing, comprising 13 persistent and 20 or so newly diagnosed Graves' disease patients.

Comments on this clonotype: Its antigen remains undetermined. No base quality information exists; no much larger clone differs at one position.

The library was obtained by multiplex PCR. Reads for this sample came from an Illumina HiSeq 4000. CDR3 regions were amplified by Arm-PCR with iRepertoire HTBI primers to construct TCR beta libraries. Before sequencing, the PCR products went through gel purification. The authors processed their data as follows. Gene usage analysis of CDR3 amino acid clonotypes used the 62 TRBV and 12 to 15 TRBJ segments found across samples. Filtered high-quality paired reads were merged into contigs using COPE and FqMerger. BLAST was used to align contigs to IMGT TRBV, TRBD and TRBJ reference genes, and CDR3 was defined according to IMGT. Any clonotype with a frequency above 0.1% was classified as a highly expanded clone. Repertoire diversity was measured by Shannon entropy, and V-J evenness by the Gini coefficient. A clonotype found in more than one individual was treated as public. TCRdb trimmed the raw reads at Q25, called clones with MiXCR and kept productive beta chains. CDR3 protein duplicates are merged, each entry listing the most common genes and DNA. The V and J calls were not made by the authors but by TCRdb's processing. For this sample there are around 500,000 distinct CDR3 sequences; around 16% appear just once. Together, the top ten hold around a quarter of the sample.

What the research found in general, with its limitations: Sequencing and analysis were limited to the TCR beta chain. Compared with newly diagnosed patients, persistent Graves' disease patients had lower TCR Shannon entropy and fewer highly expanded clones, which suggests clonal expansion. More public clonotypes were shared among persistent patients (under 3,000) than among newly diagnosed patients (over 900). Peripheral blood alone was examined, since thyroid tissue, which constituted the primary lesion, could not be accessed. The authors acknowledged the small sample size as a limitation that may reduce accuracy.

This specimen's time point label, interpreted: newly diagnosed GD, antithyroid drugs for less than 3 months. RNA was extracted from PBMCs in TRIzol for both TCR sequencing and RNA sequencing. The diagnosis of Graves' disease was made according to American Thyroid Association guidelines. Patients for the study were recruited at an endocrinology department in Xi'an, China. Each patient gave about 10 milliliters of peripheral blood, collected in an EDTA anticoagulant tube. Ficoll Paque Plus density gradient separation was used to isolate PBMCs, and no additional T cell sorting was done. An Agilent 2100 Bioanalyzer and agarose gel were used to assess RNA quality, and a NanoDrop 2000 was used to measure RNA concentration. The data also belong to a second study, concerning T cells in Graves' hyperthyroidism and ophthalmopathy. The second paper further reports: A patient counted as having stable Graves' hyperthyroidism if no progression to ophthalmopathy occurred over 18 months of follow-up. Hyperthyroidism patients were newly diagnosed, with disease duration under 2 months, and aged 18 to 65 years. Patients with uncontrolled infections, other autoimmune diseases, pregnancy or lactation were excluded. Diagnoses were established on the basis of clinical symptoms, serum thyroxine and TRAb, thyroid ultrasound, and orbital computed tomography. The first round of RT-PCR for the TCR CDR3 was performed with the HTBI primer set and the Qiagen OneStep RT-PCR kit. Blood samples also contained most of the expanded thyroid clonotypes (frequency above 0.001), which suggests that blood repertoires may reflect thyroid immune responses. A model built on a 13 V-J signature distinguished ophthalmopathy from stable hyperthyroidism, reaching 85% to 90% sensitivity and about 81% specificity in cross-validation and 80%/75% in testing. In validation, the model predicted progression to ophthalmopathy with roughly 66% sensitivity and less than 75% specificity, a median of around six months before onset. A discovery cohort of about a hundred patients, about 43 with Graves' ophthalmopathy and 55 to 65 with stable Graves' hyperthyroidism, was used to find distinguishing TCR V-J signatures. Prospective prediction of ophthalmopathy was tested in an independent validation cohort of 18 to 20 hyperthyroidism patients and approximately 17 patients who later progressed to ophthalmopathy. The 100 or so discovery patients were divided at random into training and test sets in a 7:3 ratio. In addition, the study compared T-cell repertoires in thyroid tissue and in blood from roughly six Graves' hyperthyroidism patients. After blood sampling, hyperthyroidism patients were treated with methimazole at a starting dose of 30 mg daily, and ophthalmopathy patients were treated with high-dose intravenous methylprednisolone. Libraries were constructed in a second round of multiplex PCR, after which size selection and purification were performed. Paired-end sequencing of the libraries was performed with 100 bp reads on an Illumina HiSeq2000. Raw data were processed with SOAPnuke, discarding reads with adapters, uncalled bases, mean Phred below 15, or no exact constant-primer or identifier match. High-quality paired reads were merged using COPE v1.2.5, and each unique nucleotide sequence was defined as a clonotype. MiTCR v1.1 was used to align clonotypes to the IMGT TRBV, TRBD and TRBJ reference segments. Only V-J combinations with frequency above 0.0001, covering 99.2% of repertoires, were analysed. The TCS score was defined as F50 (clonal expansion) divided by E x V (chaos), with BLOSUM62-based TCRdist calculated between CDR3 peptides within each V-J. Welch's t-statistics and random forest reduced 514 V-J features to 13, which were used in a naive Bayes classifier (R e1071). Sample size was not statistically predetermined, and investigators were not blinded to group allocation. The paper describes TCR Vbeta CDR3 sequencing of about 140 peripheral blood samples, made up of 40 to 45 ophthalmopathy patients, roughly 75 hyperthyroidism patients and 17 progressor patients.

This receptor was obtained from a woman aged 35-65 years with Graves disease. Donor details come from another sample of the same person, matched by shared clones. Material: peripheral blood mononuclear cells (PBMCs), obtained at new diagnosis, from a patient treated with antithyroid drugs.

The CDR3 region has the sequence CASSQGGGGQETQYF. The DNA is TGTGCCAGCAGCCAAGGTGGTGGGGGTCAGGAGACCCAGTACTTC. This receptor chain uses TRBV14 and TRBJ2-5; the D segment might be TRBD1 or TRBD2, since each matches 5 bases. The germline V gene specifies SGHDN as CDR1 and FVKESK as CDR2. The cysteine opens and the phenylalanine closes a CDR3 of 15 amino acids. The DNA shown is the 45-base CDR3, in frame from base 1. The V end loses 1 base and the J end loses 5 bases, and a stretch of 14 bases separates them.